A single T cell receptor beta chain is shown here with its context. This clone occurred a few times. Its target antigen remains unknown. Per-nucleotide qualities are absent, and no much larger clonotype sits a single base away. Each collaborating institution followed its own protocols to collect whole blood in K2EDTA tubes. For TCRbeta analysis, collaborator samples were shipped as frozen whole blood, as isolated PBMCs, or as DNA extracted from either sample type. The germline V gene (reference sequence) gives CDR1 as WNHNN and CDR2 as SYGVQD. The junction carries 8 bases between V and J, which are trimmed by 4 bases and 0 bases respectively. The CDR3 spans 14 residues, from the cysteine through the phenylalanine. Only CDR3 DNA is held: 42 bases, read in frame from base 1. TCRbeta CDR3 regions were amplified from genomic DNA by means of the immunoSEQ Assay, a bias-controlled multiplex PCR. The authors' analysis ran thus. Within the assay, amplification of reference gene primers was used to estimate how many nucleated cells each sample contained. Sequence reads were collapsed and filtered to measure the absolute abundance of every unique TCRbeta CDR3 rearrangement. Productive Simpson clonality was computed per sample as the square root of Simpson's diversity index over productive rearrangements. Here the immuneACCESS table is served through TCRdb, limited to in-frame sequences with V and J called. Missing clones are a known gap in these copies; in checked studies unresolved V genes cover under half, and the rest lacks a known reason. D and trimming were read from the DNA, whereas the V and J calls and clone size are those reported in that table. Present in this sample are about 43,000 clones, approximately 88% of which were seen just once. Roughly 15% of the sample is held by the ten biggest clonotypes.

This specimen comes from a study of blood T cell repertoires in COVID-19 (dated by TCRdb to about 2020). Notes on the research overall: Samples covering the acute and convalescent phases of COVID-19 were provided by collaborators in the United States, Italy and Spain. Where HLA class I and class II types were available, the types were taken from metadata supplied by the sample provider, not from assay-based typing. Subjects who had been exposed to COVID-19, were actively infected with it, or had recovered from it provided the deeply sampled blood TCRbeta repertoires that made up the dataset. A de-identified subject ID, COVID-19 status, age in years and sex were almost always included in the sample metadata. The samples were drawn from two sources: the first 160 participants of the ongoing ImmuneRACE study, and 1,000 to 1,500 subjects contributed by 6 global collaborators. The repertoires were released in a freely available public database meant as a resource for research on the immune response to SARS-CoV-2. The prospective study material was composed of cDNA or gDNA derived from T cells, B-cell-depleted T cells, or PBMCs. General conclusions and limits of the study: The amount of clinical and demographic metadata varied by source and participant and was provided uncurated.

The sample was peripheral blood. This receptor was obtained from a man aged 55-75 years with active COVID-19. The rearranged chain carries TRBV10-1 and TRBJ2-3, with the identity of the D gene unclear. The CDR3 is CASSAELSTDTQYF. The nucleotide sequence reads as follows: TGCGCCAGCAGTGCGGAGCTTAGCACAGATACGCAGTATTTT.